The clone carrying this TCR beta chain was detected a few times. Its matching antigen is unknown. Scientists ran DNA taken from cultured CD4+ T cells through the Oncomine TCR Beta short-read assay for sequencing. A single record per CDR3 protein comes from TCRdb applying MiXCR to the PCR reads. The sample lists about 13,000 distinct CDR3 sequences, 25% to 30% occurring once. Treatment indicated: approximately nine-day PBMC culture with coronavirus spike peptide pools or control peptides (ViraFEST assay). Half-medium replacement with fresh IL-2 medium took place on days 3 and 7. This sample is part of a study of vaccination and CD4 T cells after COVID-19. Study overall: The stimulus for the cells was overlapping spike peptides derived from SARS-CoV-2, HCoV-NL63, HCoV-OC43 and HCoV-229E.

The sequences come from CD4+ T cells from blood, cultured in vitro, collected before SARS-CoV-2 vaccination. This receptor was obtained from a human donor who received a COVID-19 vaccine.

CDR3 nucleotide sequence: TGTGCCAGCAGTGAAGCCGGAGTAGGCTACACCTTC. It yields the protein CASSEAGVGYTF. The chain is built from TRBV2 and TRBJ1-2; D is unclear. The CDR3 is made up of 12 amino acids. Germline V CDR1 and CDR2: SNHLY, FYNNEI. Between the trimmed V and J ends, which lost 0 bases and 8 bases, there was a span of 7 bases.